The sequence of this T cell receptor beta chain was determined in a study of T cells after yellow fever vaccination. Study-level background: Each low-cell-number fraction was prepared by means of SMART-Seq v4 Ultra Low Input. Findings of the study overall: A faster peak, day 5 versus 15, was reached by the weaker secondary response.

The TCR cDNA carried a universal primer site and UMIs from 5'RACE template switching. TCRdb analysed the 5' RACE reads with MiXCR anew, one entry per CDR3 protein. The sample shows over 20,000 distinct CDR3 sequences, less than 7% of them seen only once. The length of the CDR3 is 15 residues. Per germline, CDR1 SGHRS and CDR2 YFSETQ. V lost 1 base, J lost 5 bases, and 4 bases stayed unmatched. In this sample, this clonotype turned up many times. The chain combines TRBV5-1 with TRBJ2-7, with 12 bases fitting TRBD2. Material: PBMCs, either bulk or a sorted T-cell subset (CD4+, CD8+, memory, or dextramer-sorted; not recorded which), obtained 15 days after the yellow fever booster vaccination. The receptor was isolated from a young man who received the YFV17D yellow fever vaccine. The CDR3 region is CASSLRLAGADEQYF. CDR3 nucleotides: TGCGCCAGCAGCTTGAGACTAGCGGGAGCTGACGAGCAGTACTTC.